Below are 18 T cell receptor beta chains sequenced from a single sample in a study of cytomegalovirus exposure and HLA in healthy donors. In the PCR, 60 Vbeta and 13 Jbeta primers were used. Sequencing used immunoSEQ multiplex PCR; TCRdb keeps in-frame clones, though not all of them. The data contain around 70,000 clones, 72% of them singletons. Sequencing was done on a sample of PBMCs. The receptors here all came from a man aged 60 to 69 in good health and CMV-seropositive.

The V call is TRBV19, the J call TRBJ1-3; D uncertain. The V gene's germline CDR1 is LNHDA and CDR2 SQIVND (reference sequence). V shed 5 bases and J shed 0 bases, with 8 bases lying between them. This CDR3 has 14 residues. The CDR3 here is CASSPLGSGNTIYF. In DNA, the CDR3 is TGTGCCAGTAGTCCTCTAGGCTCTGGAAACACCATATATTTT. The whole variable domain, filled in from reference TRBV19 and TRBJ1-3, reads DGGITQSPKYLFRKEGQNVTLSCEQNLNHDAMYWYRQDPGQGLRLIYYSQIVNDFQKGDIAEGYSVSREKKESFPLTVTSAQKNPTAFYLCASSPLGSGNTIYFGEGSWLTVV.

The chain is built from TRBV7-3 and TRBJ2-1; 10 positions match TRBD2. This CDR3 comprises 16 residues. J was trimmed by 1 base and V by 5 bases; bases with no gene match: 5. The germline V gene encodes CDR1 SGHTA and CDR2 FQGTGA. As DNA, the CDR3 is TGTGCCAGCAGCCGTCTAGCGGGAGAATCCTACAATGAGCAGTTCTTC. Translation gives CASSRLAGESYNEQFF.

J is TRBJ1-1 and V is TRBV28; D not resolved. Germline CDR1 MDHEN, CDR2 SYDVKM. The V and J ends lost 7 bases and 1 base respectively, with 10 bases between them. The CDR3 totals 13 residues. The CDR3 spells CASIPFGNTEAFF. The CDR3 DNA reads TGTGCCAGCATCCCCTTCGGGAACACTGAAGCTTTCTTT.

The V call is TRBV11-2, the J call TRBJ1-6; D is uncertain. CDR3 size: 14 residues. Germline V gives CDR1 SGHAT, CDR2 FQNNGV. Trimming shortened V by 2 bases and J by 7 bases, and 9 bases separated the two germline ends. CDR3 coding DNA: TGTGCCAGCAGCTTACCGTCCGTCAATTCACCCCTCCACTTT. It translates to CASSLPSVNSPLHF.

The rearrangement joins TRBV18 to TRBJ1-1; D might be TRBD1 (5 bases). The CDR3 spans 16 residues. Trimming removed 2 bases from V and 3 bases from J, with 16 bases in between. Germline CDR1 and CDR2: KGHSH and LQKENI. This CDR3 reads CASSPIGGKGDTEAFF. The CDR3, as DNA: TGTGCCAGCTCACCAATCGGCGGCAAAGGGGACACTGAAGCTTTCTTT.

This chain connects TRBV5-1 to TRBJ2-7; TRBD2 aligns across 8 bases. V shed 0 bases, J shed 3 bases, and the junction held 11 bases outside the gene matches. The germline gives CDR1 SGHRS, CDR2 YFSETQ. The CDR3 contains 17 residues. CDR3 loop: CASSLEPSGGGIYEQYF. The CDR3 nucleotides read TGCGCCAGCAGCTTGGAACCGAGCGGGGGCGGGATCTACGAGCAGTACTTC. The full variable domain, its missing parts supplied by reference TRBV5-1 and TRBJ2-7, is KAGVTQTPRYLIKTRGQQVTLSCSPISGHRSVSWYQQTPGQGLQFLFEYFSETQRNKGNFPGRFSGRQFSNSRSEMNVSTLELGDSALYLCASSLEPSGGGIYEQYFGPGTRLTVT.

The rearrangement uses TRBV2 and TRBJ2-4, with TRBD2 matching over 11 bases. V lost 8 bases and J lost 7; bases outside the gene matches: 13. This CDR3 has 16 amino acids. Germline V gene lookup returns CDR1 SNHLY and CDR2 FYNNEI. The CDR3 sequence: CASGWVTSGSWNIQYF. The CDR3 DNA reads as TGTGCCAGCGGGTGGGTAACTAGCGGGAGTTGGAACATTCAGTACTTC.

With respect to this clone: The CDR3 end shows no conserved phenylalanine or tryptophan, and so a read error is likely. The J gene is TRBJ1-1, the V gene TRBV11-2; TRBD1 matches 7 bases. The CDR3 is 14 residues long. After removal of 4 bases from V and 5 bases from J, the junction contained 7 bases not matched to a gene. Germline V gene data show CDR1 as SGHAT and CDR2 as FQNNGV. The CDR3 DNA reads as TGTGCCAGCAGCTCGGACAGGTACGGGACTGAAGCTTTCTCT. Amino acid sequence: CASSSDRYGTEAFS.

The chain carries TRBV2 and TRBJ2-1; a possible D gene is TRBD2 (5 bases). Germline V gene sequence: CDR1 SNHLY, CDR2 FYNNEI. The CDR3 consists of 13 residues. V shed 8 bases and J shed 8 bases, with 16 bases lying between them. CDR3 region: CASSTQVGDEQFF. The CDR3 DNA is TGTGCCAGCTCAACGCAGGTGGGAGATGAGCAGTTCTTC.

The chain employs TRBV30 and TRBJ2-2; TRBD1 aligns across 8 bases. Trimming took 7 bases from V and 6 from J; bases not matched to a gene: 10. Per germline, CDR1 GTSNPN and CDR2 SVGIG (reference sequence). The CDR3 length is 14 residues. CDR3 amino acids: CASQSDRVAGELFF. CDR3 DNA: TGTGCCTCCCAATCGGACAGGGTGGCCGGGGAGCTGTTTTTT.

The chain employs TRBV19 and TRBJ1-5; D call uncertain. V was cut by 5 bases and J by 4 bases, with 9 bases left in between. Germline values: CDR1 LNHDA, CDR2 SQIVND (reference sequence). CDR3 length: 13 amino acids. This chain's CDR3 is CASSVHLNQPQHF. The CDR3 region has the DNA TGTGCCAGTAGTGTCCACCTAAATCAGCCCCAGCATTTT.

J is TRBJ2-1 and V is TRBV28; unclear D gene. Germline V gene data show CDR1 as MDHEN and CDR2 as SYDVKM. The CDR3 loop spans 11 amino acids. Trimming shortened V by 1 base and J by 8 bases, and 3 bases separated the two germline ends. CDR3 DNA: TGTGCCAGCAGTTTATTCTATGAGCAGTTCTTC. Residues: CASSLFYEQFF.

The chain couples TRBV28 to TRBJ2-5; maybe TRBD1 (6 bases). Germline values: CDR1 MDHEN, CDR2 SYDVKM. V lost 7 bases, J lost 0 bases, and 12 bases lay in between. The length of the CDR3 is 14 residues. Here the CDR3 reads CASIGQGYQETQYF. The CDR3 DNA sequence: TGTGCCAGCATAGGGCAGGGGTACCAAGAGACCCAGTACTTC.

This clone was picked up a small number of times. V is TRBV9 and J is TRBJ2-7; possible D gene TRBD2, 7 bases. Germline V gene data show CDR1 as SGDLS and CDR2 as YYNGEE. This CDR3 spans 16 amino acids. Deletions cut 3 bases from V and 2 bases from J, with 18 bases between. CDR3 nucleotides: TGTGCCAGCAGCGGAGGGTTGGGGAGGGGGGCCTACGAGCAGTACTTC. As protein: CASSGGLGRGAYEQYF.

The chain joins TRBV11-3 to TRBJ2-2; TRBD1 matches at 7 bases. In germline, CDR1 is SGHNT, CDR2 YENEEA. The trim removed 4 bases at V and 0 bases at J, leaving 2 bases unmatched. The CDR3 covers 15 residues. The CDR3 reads CASSWDSTNTGELFF. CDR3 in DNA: TGTGCCAGCAGCTGGGACAGCACGAACACCGGGGAGCTGTTTTTT.

The DNA for the CDR3 is TGTGCTAGTGGTGCGCCGGGACAGGGGAAGACTGAGCAGTTCTTC. It translates to CASGAPGQGKTEQFF. The rearrangement joins TRBV12-5 to TRBJ2-1, with TRBD1 identical over 10 bases. The trim removed 5 bases at V and 9 bases at J, leaving 10 bases unmatched. This CDR3 comprises 15 residues. CDR1 is LGHNT and CDR2 is FRNRAP in the germline V gene.

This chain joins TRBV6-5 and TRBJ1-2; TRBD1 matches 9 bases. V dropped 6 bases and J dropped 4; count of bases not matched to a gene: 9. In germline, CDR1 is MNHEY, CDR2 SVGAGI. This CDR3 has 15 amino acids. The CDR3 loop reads CASRAKTGGGYGYTF. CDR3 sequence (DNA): TGTGCCAGCAGAGCCAAGACAGGGGGAGGCTATGGCTACACCTTC.

The CDR3 sequence is CASRAGGGGPTEQYF. CDR3 bases: TGTGCCAGCAGGGCAGGGGGCGGTGGTCCTACAGAGCAGTACTTC. The rearrangement joins TRBV7-9 to TRBJ2-7; 8 positions agree with TRBD1. This CDR3 has 15 amino acids. Germline CDR1 reads SEHNR; CDR2 reads FQNEAQ (reference sequence). V was pared by 6 bases and J by 7 bases, with 14 bases of the junction left unmatched. The full variable domain, completed using reference TRBV7-9 and TRBJ2-7, is DTGVSQNPRHKITKRGQNVTFRCDPISEHNRLYWYRQTLGQGPEFLTYFQNEAQLEKSRLLSDRFSAERPKGSFSTLEIQRTEQGDSAMYLCASRAGGGGPTEQYFGPGTRLTVT.